The sequence of this T cell receptor beta chain was determined in a study of chemoradiotherapy in HPV16-positive cancers (dated by TCRdb to 2022 to 2024). Context from the whole study: Candidate HPV-specific T-cell clones and common TCR motifs were defined by functional T-cell assays performed on cells from a couple of HPV16-positive patients. Whether T-cell immunity against the HPV oncoproteins E6 and E7 changes during chemoradiotherapy and whether survival is affected by this immunity were examined in the study. TCR repertoires from under 90 patients with HPV-related cancers were then used to track the candidate HPV-specific TCRs and motifs.

On this clone: What this receptor recognizes is not known. Base qualities were left out, and no much larger clone turns up one base away.

Repertoires were sampled repeatedly over the course of chemoradiotherapy so that clonal expansion in the tumor microenvironment could be followed. The library relied on the immunoSEQ multiplex PCR assay. TCRdb took over this immuneACCESS table, retaining in-frame rearrangements with V and J assigned. Such tables are incomplete; in checked studies, under half of the missing clones stem from an unresolved V gene, and the remainder is unexplained. The sample table contains about 8,000 clones; only one count was recorded for roughly 72% of them. 7.4% of the sample rests with the top ten. The cysteine opens and the phenylalanine closes a CDR3 of 14 amino acids. Only the CDR3 portion is preserved as DNA: 42 bases, with reading frame beginning at the first base. For CDR1 and CDR2, the germline V gene lists MNHEY and SVGAGI. V is shortened by 2 bases, J by 5 bases, and the region joining them spans 12 bases.

Study-wide conclusions, independent of this receptor: In HPV16-positive patients, expansion of HPV-responsive T cells during chemoradiotherapy was associated with improved recurrence-free survival. Expansion of candidate HPV-specific clones and E7-related TCR motifs was observed in the tumor microenvironment during treatment, whereas no such expansion was observed for non-HPV-specific T cells. The functional definition of HPV-specific T cells was derived from only a couple of HPV16-positive patients, and the survival association was reported for HPV16-positive patients.

The rearrangement joined TRBV6-5 to TRBJ2-5; TRBD2 is a possible D gene, resting on 5 matching bases. The TCR originated in a human donor with HPV-associated anogenital cancer. This sample was obtained from a patient who underwent chemoradiotherapy. CDR3 loop: CASSYNTRSETQYF. Read as DNA, the sequence is TGTGCCAGCAGTTACAATACTAGGAGTGAGACCCAGTACTTC.